A selection of T cell receptor beta chains follows, all from one sample in a study of blood T cell repertoires in COVID-19. Sequencing used immunoSEQ multiplex PCR; TCRdb keeps in-frame clones, though not all of them. The table shows some 240,000 clones, with around 84% occurring only once. Material: peripheral blood. The receptors derive from a man aged 50 to 60 with active or convalescent COVID-19. CDR3s include the opening cysteine and the closing phenylalanine or tryptophan. D genes are given only for firm matches. Clone size, where shown, is once, few, many, or a class for clones that have expanded.

len,j_gene,v_gene,abundance,d_gene,CDR3aa,CDR3nt
12,TRBJ2-5,TRBV29-1,few,TRBD1,CSVGTGSETQYF,TGCAGCGTTGGGACAGGGAGCGAGACCCAGTACTTC
17,TRBJ2-1,TRBV7-3,.,.,CASSLNAWGLAGNEQFF,TGTGCCAGCAGCTTAAATGCCTGGGGGCTAGCTGGCAATGAGCAGTTCTTC
15,TRBJ1-4,TRBV4-2,.,.,CASSQDTGWREKLFF,TGTGCCAGCAGCCAAGATACAGGGTGGCGCGAAAAACTGTTTTTT
19,TRBJ2-3,TRBV11-3,.,.,CASSLGLPLGAGGTDTQYF,TGTGCCAGCAGCTTAGGCCTCCCCCTGGGGGCCGGGGGCACAGATACGCAGTATTTT
15,TRBJ1-5,TRBV2,.,TRBD1,CASSKMTGVGQPQHF,TGTGCCAGCAGTAAAATGACAGGGGTAGGGCAGCCCCAGCATTTT
18,TRBJ2-1,TRBV15,.,TRBD2,CATSRSGAGSGSYNEQFF,TGTGCCACCAGCAGGAGCGGGGCGGGAAGCGGCTCCTACAATGAGCAGTTCTTC
15,TRBJ1-3,TRBV7-9,.,TRBD1,CAYDDSGTGRHTIYF,TGTGCCTATGACGACTCCGGGACAGGGAGGCACACCATATATTTT
15,TRBJ2-1,TRBV7-8,.,TRBD2,CASTKTSGGYNEQFF,TGTGCCAGCACCAAAACTAGCGGGGGATACAATGAGCAGTTCTTC
14,TRBJ2-1,TRBV3-1/TRBV3-2,.,.,CASSQGRGFNEQFF,TGTGCCAGCAGCCAAGGTCGGGGATTCAATGAGCAGTTCTTC
12,TRBJ2-2,TRBV7-9,few,.,CARAVNTGELFF,TGTGCCAGGGCCGTGAACACCGGGGAGCTGTTTTTT
14,TRBJ1-3,TRBV28,.,.,CASSVTGTGNTIYF,TGTGCCAGCAGTGTGACAGGAACTGGAAACACCATATATTTT
14,TRBJ2-3,TRBV4-3,.,.,CASSQGSGSDTQYF,TGCGCCAGCAGCCAAGGATCAGGATCAGATACGCAGTATTTT
16,TRBJ2-3,TRBV3-1/TRBV3-2,once,TRBD1,CASSRMQTGKIDTQYF,TGTGCCAGCAGCCGTATGCAGACAGGGAAAATAGATACGCAGTATTTT
14,TRBJ1-5,TRBV18,.,TRBD1,CASSPDRVSQPQHF,TGTGCCAGCTCACCGGACAGGGTCTCTCAGCCCCAGCATTTT
12,TRBJ1-5,TRBV20-1,.,.,CSASLRDQPQHF,TGCAGTGCTAGTCTCAGGGATCAGCCCCAGCATTTT
17,TRBJ2-2,TRBV21-1,once,.,CASSDGLGRGRTGELFF,TGTGCCAGCAGCGATGGCCTTGGCAGGGGTCGCACCGGGGAGCTGTTTTTT
13,TRBJ1-6,TRBV9,few,.,CASSVEGAGPLHF,TGTGCCAGCAGCGTAGAAGGGGCAGGACCCCTCCACTTT
14,TRBJ2-7,TRBV6-2/TRBV6-3,.,.,CASSRVGGPYEQYF,TGTGCCAGCAGCCGAGTTGGCGGTCCCTACGAGCAGTACTTC
14,TRBJ2-2,TRBV2,.,TRBD1,CASSADRDTGELFF,TGTGCCAGCAGCGCCGACAGGGACACCGGGGAGCTGTTTTTT
14,TRBJ2-1,TRBV2,once,.,CASSGGPSYNEQFF,TGTGCCAGCAGTGGAGGGCCTTCCTACAATGAGCAGTTCTTC
14,TRBJ1-2,TRBV5-6,.,.,CASSLGTLGYGYTF,TGTGCCAGCAGCCTAGGGACTCTCGGCTATGGCTACACCTTC
14,TRBJ2-3,TRBV2,.,TRBD1,CATNRDRYTDTQYF,TGTGCCACCAACCGGGACAGATACACAGATACGCAGTATTTT
13,TRBJ1-2,TRBV4-1,.,.,CASSRDSTYGYTF,TGCGCCAGCAGCCGGGACTCCACCTATGGCTACACCTTC
17,TRBJ2-6,TRBV7-7,.,.,CASSPHRPGSGANVLTF,TGTGCCAGCAGCCCACATCGACCAGGGTCTGGGGCCAACGTCCTGACTTTC
14,TRBJ1-5,TRBV28,once,TRBD1,CASSTIQGVQPQHF,TGTGCCAGCAGTACCATTCAGGGGGTGCAGCCCCAGCATTTT
15,TRBJ2-3,TRBV11-3,.,TRBD1,CASSPGQGALNTQYF,TGTGCCAGCAGCCCCGGACAGGGGGCGCTGAATACGCAGTATTTT
14,TRBJ1-5,TRBV6-6,.,.,CASSYSGGTQPQHF,TGTGCCAGCAGTTACTCCGGGGGGACTCAGCCCCAGCATTTT
13,TRBJ2-5,TRBV7-8,.,TRBD2,CASSLRGVETQYF,TGTGCCAGCAGCTTGCGGGGGGTAGAGACCCAGTACTTC
15,TRBJ2-3,TRBV4-3,.,.,CASSQELGGADTQYF,TGCGCCAGCAGCCAAGAGTTGGGGGGAGCAGATACGCAGTATTTT
14,TRBJ1-2,TRBV4-1,.,TRBD1,CASSPDRVTDGYTF,TGCGCCAGCAGCCCGGACAGGGTCACGGATGGCTACACCTTC
15,TRBJ1-6,TRBV3-1/TRBV3-2,.,.,CASSPQWGVRSPLHF,TGTGCCAGCAGCCCCCAATGGGGAGTAAGATCACCCCTCCACTTT
15,TRBJ2-7,TRBV5-1,.,TRBD2,CASSLATSGRGEQYF,TGCGCCAGCAGCTTGGCAACTAGCGGGAGGGGCGAGCAGTACTTC
16,TRBJ1-1,TRBV5-8,once,.,CASSQQTQGWRTEAFF,TGTGCCAGCAGCCAACAGACGCAGGGATGGCGTACTGAAGCTTTCTTT
13,TRBJ2-7,TRBV10-3,.,TRBD2,CAINTSGKYEQYF,TGTGCCATCAACACTAGCGGGAAGTACGAGCAGTACTTC
14,TRBJ1-2,TRBV5-1,.,.,CASSLSGADYGYTF,TGCGCCAGCAGCCTTTCAGGGGCAGACTATGGCTACACCTTC
13,TRBJ2-1,TRBV6-1,.,.,CASSETAYNEQFF,TGTGCCAGCAGTGAAACAGCTTACAATGAGCAGTTCTTC
13,TRBJ2-3,TRBV6-1,.,.,CASKQGKADTQYF,TGTGCCAGCAAGCAGGGAAAGGCAGATACGCAGTATTTT
15,TRBJ1-1,TRBV5-4,.,TRBD1,CASSFMDRKVTEAFF,TGTGCCAGCAGCTTCATGGACAGGAAGGTCACTGAAGCTTTCTTT
15,TRBJ2-5,TRBV7-9,.,TRBD2,CASSLYGGAEETQYF,TGTGCCAGCAGCCTCTACGGGGGGGCGGAAGAGACCCAGTACTTC
13,TRBJ2-2,TRBV6-5,.,TRBD2,CATGGLGTGELFF,TGTGCCACGGGGGGGCTCGGGACCGGGGAGCTGTTTTTT
15,TRBJ2-3,TRBV29-1,.,TRBD1,CSVVRGQFSTDTQYF,TGCAGCGTTGTGAGGGGACAGTTTAGCACAGATACGCAGTATTTT